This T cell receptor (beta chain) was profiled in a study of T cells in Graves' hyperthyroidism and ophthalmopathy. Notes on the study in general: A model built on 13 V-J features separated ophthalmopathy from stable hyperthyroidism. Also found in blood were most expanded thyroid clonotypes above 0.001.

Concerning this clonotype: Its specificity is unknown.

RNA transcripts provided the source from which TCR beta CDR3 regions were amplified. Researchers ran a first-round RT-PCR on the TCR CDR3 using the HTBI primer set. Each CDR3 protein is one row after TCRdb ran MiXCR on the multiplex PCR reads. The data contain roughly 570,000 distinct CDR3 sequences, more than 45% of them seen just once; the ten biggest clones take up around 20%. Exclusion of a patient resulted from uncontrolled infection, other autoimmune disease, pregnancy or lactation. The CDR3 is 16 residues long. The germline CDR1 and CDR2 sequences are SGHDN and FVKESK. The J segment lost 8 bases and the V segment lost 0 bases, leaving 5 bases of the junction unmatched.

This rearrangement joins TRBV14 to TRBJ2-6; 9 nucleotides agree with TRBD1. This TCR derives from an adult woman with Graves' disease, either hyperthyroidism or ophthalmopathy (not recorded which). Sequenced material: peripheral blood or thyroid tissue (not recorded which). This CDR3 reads CASSQENGQGSNVLTF. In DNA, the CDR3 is TGTGCCAGCAGCCAAGAAAATGGACAGGGGTCCAACGTCCTGACTTTC. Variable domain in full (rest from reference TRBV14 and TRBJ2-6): EAGVTQFPSHSVIEKGQTVTLRCDPISGHDNLYWYRRVMGKEIKFLLHFVKESKQDESGMPNNRFLAERTGGTYSTLKVQPAELEDSGVYFCASSQENGQGSNVLTFGAGSRLTVL.